This passage covers 3 T cell receptor beta chains from one sample sequenced in a study of T cell responses to AZD1222 COVID-19 vaccine. Clones were read by immunoSEQ multiplex PCR, and TCRdb kept only the in-frame ones, dropping some. The table has 130,000 to 150,000 clones, about 93% seen once. Source: peripheral blood, taken on day 0 of AZD1222 vaccination. The receptors were sampled from an adult in good health.

The chain couples TRBV27 to TRBJ2-1, with 11 bases identical to TRBD2. Germline values: CDR1 MNHEY, CDR2 SMNVEV (reference sequence). With V trimmed by 5 bases and J by 7 bases, 10 bases remained unmatched. The CDR3 contains 16 residues. The CDR3 sequence: CASSAPIAGGPNEQFF. As DNA, the CDR3 is TGTGCCAGCAGTGCCCCAATAGCGGGAGGGCCAAATGAGCAGTTCTTC.

This chain's CDR3 is CASSQGLAGTYNEQFF. In DNA, the CDR3 is TGCGCCAGCAGCCAGGGATTAGCGGGCACCTACAATGAGCAGTTCTTC. The chain joins TRBV4-1 to TRBJ2-1, with 7 nucleotides matching TRBD2. The CDR3 has 16 residues. The junction had 7 bases not matched to a gene; V was cut back by 3 bases and J by 2 bases. Germline V CDR1 and CDR2: MGHRA, YSYEKL.

The chain employs TRBV7-9 and TRBJ2-7; 11 bases fit TRBD2. Trimming took 4 bases from V and 2 from J; bases not matched to a gene: 4. The CDR3 contains 15 residues. From germline, CDR1 is SEHNR and CDR2 FQNEAQ (reference sequence). CDR3 protein: CASSSLAGGAYEQYF. The CDR3 DNA sequence: TGTGCCAGCAGCTCGCTAGCGGGGGGAGCCTACGAGCAGTACTTC.